Included here is one T cell receptor beta chain sequence, with context. This sample is part of a study of CD8 T cells in Susac syndrome. With random hexamers, about 0.5 to 1 ug RNA was reverse transcribed. The amplification used immunoSEQ multiplex PCR on TCR beta CDR3; it spanned 54 Vbeta and 13 Jbeta. TCRdb used MiXCR to reprocess the immunoSEQ multiplex PCR reads, holding one entry per CDR3 protein. The repertoire includes approximately 130,000 distinct CDR3 sequences, around nine tenths of them detected once, and over 0.2% sits in the top ten. CD8+ and CD4+ T cells from blood underwent TCR beta sequencing. Bulk CD8+ and CD4+ cells came from magnetic negative isolation; CD8+ TEMRA by FACS. The sequence derives from a human donor with multiple sclerosis. Sequenced input: CD8+ T cells from PBMCs.

CDR3 sequence reads: CSARDLQGAGIYGYTF. In DNA form, the CDR3 reads TGCAGTGCTAGAGATCTGCAGGGGGCTGGGATCTATGGCTACACCTTC. This sequence joins TRBV20-1 and TRBJ1-2, with 8 positions matching TRBD1. V lost 0 bases, J lost 4 bases, and 10 bases stayed unmatched. Germline CDR1 DFQATT, CDR2 SNEGSKA (reference sequence). The CDR3 has 16 residues.